The next 25 T cell receptor beta chains were all read from a single sample in a study of blood T cell repertoires in COVID-19. This table comes from immunoSEQ multiplex PCR, and its TCRdb copy is limited to in-frame clones, with some not included. The sample lists under 150,000 clones, 85% occurring once. The sequenced material came from peripheral blood. All receptors come from a human donor in a cohort sampled during active COVID-19.

The chain couples TRBV11-1 to TRBJ2-7, with D uncertain. This CDR3 has 14 residues. CDR1 and CDR2 from the germline V gene are SGHAT and FQDESV (reference sequence). V gave up 1 base and J gave up 0 bases, with 7 bases separating them. DNA for the CDR3: TGTGCCAGCAGCTTAGACAGCCTCTCCTACGAGCAGTACTTC. This gives the protein CASSLDSLSYEQYF.

The chain employs TRBV30 and TRBJ1-5; D is perhaps TRBD1 (5 bases). The ends were cut back, 3 bases at V and 1 base at J, with 10 bases in the middle. The CDR3 totals 14 residues. The germline V gene has CDR1 GTSNPN and CDR2 SVGIG (reference sequence). Here the CDR3 DNA reads TGTGCCTGGAGCGGGGGGGGGAGCAATCAGCCCCAGCATTTT. It is translated as CAWSGGGSNQPQHF.

This clone was picked up one time. The chain combines TRBV21-1 with TRBJ1-4; no DNA check was done on the table's D call, TRBD1. TRBV21-1 is an annotated pseudogene. This CDR3 comprises 17 residues. CDR3 nucleotides: TGTGCCAGCAGCAAACCCACCTTGGACAGGGGGAACGAAAAACTGTTTTTT. Amino acids: CASSKPTLDRGNEKLFF.

The V and J genes are TRBV15 and TRBJ1-5; 7 bases match TRBD1. After removal of 1 base from V and 2 bases from J, the junction contained 2 bases not matched to a gene. CDR3 length: 15 amino acids. Germline V gene data show CDR1 as LNHNV and CDR2 as YYDKDF (reference sequence). The DNA of the CDR3 is TGTGCCACCAGCAGAGTCAGGGGGGGCAATCAGCCCCAGCATTTT. Translating it yields CATSRVRGGNQPQHF.

This chain uses TRBV19 with TRBJ2-7, with D possibly matching TRBD2 (5 bases). Germline V gene sequence: CDR1 LNHDA, CDR2 SQIVND (reference sequence). This CDR3 contains 13 residues. V lost 5 bases and J lost 2, with 10 bases in between. Written as DNA, the CDR3 is TGTGCCAGTAGTTCAAGCGGCGCCTACGAGCAGTACTTC. Its translation is CASSSSGAYEQYF. Looking up the rest from reference TRBV19 and TRBJ2-7 gives the full variable domain: DGGITQSPKYLFRKEGQNVTLSCEQNLNHDAMYWYRQDPGQGLRLIYYSQIVNDFQKGDIAEGYSVSREKKESFPLTVTSAQKNPTAFYLCASSSSGAYEQYFGPGTRLTVT.

This clone was counted once. The chain has TRBV7-9 and TRBJ1-5; 7 bases match TRBD1. From germline, CDR1 is SEHNR and CDR2 FQNEAQ (reference sequence). The CDR3 runs to 16 residues. V shed 0 bases, J shed 7 bases, and the junction held 9 bases outside the gene matches. The CDR3 sequence is CASSLAQGGRVQPQHF. DNA of the CDR3: TGTGCCAGCAGCTTAGCCCAGGGGGGCAGGGTGCAGCCCCAGCATTTT.

Written as DNA, the CDR3 is TGTGCCAGCAGTGACGGAATAGGGACAGACCTAGAAAAACTGTTTTTT. Amino acid sequence: CASSDGIGTDLEKLFF. The chain couples TRBV6-1 to TRBJ1-4; the match to TRBD1 covers 7 bases. The CDR3 has 16 residues. Germline CDR1 reads MNHNS; CDR2 reads SASEGT. Trimming removed 3 bases from V and 8 bases from J; junction bases left unmatched: 12.

The chain joins TRBV6-5 to TRBJ1-5, with D unclear. The germline CDR1 and CDR2 sequences are MNHEY and SVGAGI. The ends were cut back, 6 bases at V and 0 bases at J, with 9 bases in the middle. The CDR3 has 14 amino acids. The CDR3, as DNA: TGTGCCAGCAGACCTACTTATAGCAATCAGCCCCAGCATTTT. It is translated as CASRPTYSNQPQHF.

This clone turned up a few times. This chain links TRBV18 with TRBJ1-1; D may be TRBD1 (5 bases). The V gene's germline CDR1 is KGHSH and CDR2 LQKENI. The CDR3 contains 14 residues. Trimming removed 3 bases at V and 3 bases at J, with 11 bases between. The CDR3 sequence is CASSPSGGYTEAFF. For the CDR3, the DNA is TGTGCCAGCTCACCTTCTGGGGGGTACACTGAAGCTTTCTTT.

The CDR3 region is CASSEWAPGSGNTIYF. The CDR3 region has the DNA TGTGCCAGCAGTGAGTGGGCCCCTGGATCCGGAAACACCATATATTTT. The J gene is TRBJ1-3, the V gene TRBV28; D is unresolved. Trimming shortened V by 5 bases and J by 4 bases, and 18 bases separated the two germline ends. Germline V gene sequence: CDR1 MDHEN, CDR2 SYDVKM. CDR3 length: 16 residues.

This clone appeared once. This CDR3 reads CASSLAGGNEQFF. The CDR3 nucleotides read TGTGCCAGCAGCTTAGCGGGGGGCAATGAGCAGTTCTTC. The chain recombines TRBV7-2 with TRBJ2-1, with a tentative D call TRBD2 (6 bases). This CDR3 is 13 amino acids long. Trimming pared 0 bases from V and 6 bases from J, leaving 6 bases between. The germline V gene encodes CDR1 SGHTA and CDR2 FQGNSA.

V usage is TRBV6-1 and J usage is TRBJ2-7; 8 positions agree with TRBD2. The length of the CDR3 is 14 residues. The germline V gene has CDR1 MNHNS and CDR2 SASEGT. The J segment lost 3 bases and the V segment lost 2 bases, leaving 3 bases of the junction unmatched. The CDR3, as DNA: TGTGCCAGCAGTGAAACGGGGGGGTTCTACGAGCAGTACTTC. The encoded protein is CASSETGGFYEQYF.

This rearrangement joins TRBV27 to TRBJ2-1, with 8 nucleotides matching TRBD2. V lost 5 bases to trimming and J lost 5 bases; unmatched junction nucleotides: 14. CDR1 is MNHEY and CDR2 is SMNVEV in the germline V gene (reference sequence). The CDR3 consists of 17 residues. The CDR3 loop is CASSTKPQRGYNNEQFF. CDR3 nucleotide sequence: TGTGCCAGCAGTACCAAGCCCCAGCGGGGGTATAACAATGAGCAGTTCTTC.

This chain uses TRBV7-2 with TRBJ2-3, with D unclear. V lost 2 bases, J lost 3 bases, and 9 bases lay in between. This CDR3 has 14 residues. Germline loops: CDR1 SGHTA, CDR2 FQGNSA. The CDR3 region has the DNA TGTGCCAGCAGCTTAAGACTGCCAACAGATACGCAGTATTTT. This sequence encodes CASSLRLPTDTQYF. The whole variable domain, remainder taken from reference TRBV7-2 and TRBJ2-3, is GAGVSQSPSNKVTEKGKDVELRCDPISGHTALYWYRQSLGQGLEFLIYFQGNSAPDKSGLPSDRFSAERTGGSVSTLTIQRTQQEDSAVYLCASSLRLPTDTQYFGPGTRLTVL.

The rearrangement links TRBV18 to TRBJ1-1; the D is unclear. Trimming cost V 3 bases and J 1 base, with 6 bases left between them. The germline V gene has CDR1 KGHSH and CDR2 LQKENI. CDR3 length: 13 residues. The CDR3 region has the DNA TGTGCCAGCTCACCGGCCTCGAACACTGAAGCTTTCTTT. It translates to CASSPASNTEAFF.

The chain's CDR3 is CASSPPGAGAYNEQFF. CDR3 bases: TGTGCCAGCAGTCCCCCGGGAGCGGGGGCCTACAATGAGCAGTTCTTC. The chain has TRBV27 and TRBJ2-1, with TRBD2 identical over 8 bases. The V gene end was trimmed by 5 bases and the J gene end by 2 bases; junction bases not matched to a gene: 8. Germline-derived CDR1 and CDR2 are MNHEY and SMNVEV (reference sequence). The CDR3 covers 16 residues.

This sequence joins TRBV6-5 and TRBJ1-2, with 8 bases fitting TRBD1. After removal of 8 bases from V and 4 bases from J, the junction contained 3 bases not matched to a gene. This CDR3 is built from 12 residues. CDR1 is MNHEY and CDR2 is SVGAGI in the germline V gene. The DNA for the CDR3 is TGTGCCAGCCAGGGACAGGTCTATGGCTACACCTTC. This gives the protein CASQGQVYGYTF.

The J gene is TRBJ1-5, the V gene TRBV5-8; 8 positions match TRBD1. The CDR3 spans 15 residues. CDR1 SGHTS and CDR2 YDEGEE come from the germline V gene. J was trimmed by 5 bases and V by 2 bases; bases with no gene match: 6. The CDR3 protein is CASSFGDRTDQPQHF. Here the CDR3 DNA reads TGTGCCAGCAGCTTCGGGGACAGGACGGATCAGCCCCAGCATTTT.

This chain links TRBV4-1 with TRBJ1-1, with D possibly matching TRBD1 (5 bases). V lost 1 base to trimming and J lost 1 base, with 10 bases between them. This CDR3 has 15 amino acids. Germline V gene data show CDR1 as MGHRA and CDR2 as YSYEKL. CDR3 residues: CASSQVGAKNTEAFF. CDR3 in DNA: TGCGCCAGCAGCCAAGTAGGGGCAAAGAACACTGAAGCTTTCTTT.

V usage is TRBV3-1 (or the pseudogene TRBV3-2) and J usage is TRBJ2-3; tentative D call: TRBD2 (6 bases). This CDR3 has 12 amino acids. The V gene's germline CDR1 is LGHDT and CDR2 YNNKEL (reference sequence). Trimming left V 4 bases short and J 13 bases short, with 15 bases between. The CDR3: CASSLAGPAKYF. CDR3 nucleotide sequence: TGTGCCAGCAGCCTCGCGGGGCCCGCCAAGTATTTT.

This clone was seen more than once but under ten times. The chain joins TRBV6-5 to TRBJ2-2; 11 bases fit TRBD1. This CDR3 spans 15 amino acids. V shed 6 bases, J shed 10 bases, and the junction held 10 bases outside the gene matches. Germline V gene lookup returns CDR1 MNHEY and CDR2 SVGAGI. The CDR3 nucleotides read TGTGCCAGCAGGCGTCCGGGACAGGGGGTGAAGGAGCTGTTTTTT. As protein: CASRRPGQGVKELFF.

The rearrangement joins TRBV9 to TRBJ2-1; 10 bases agree with TRBD2. The CDR3 covers 17 residues. V was pared by 0 bases and J by 4 bases, with 7 bases of the junction left unmatched. CDR1 is SGDLS, CDR2 YYNGEE, per germline. CDR3 sequence reads: CASSVVPSSGGYNEQFF. CDR3 nucleotides: TGTGCCAGCAGCGTAGTCCCCTCTAGCGGGGGTTACAATGAGCAGTTCTTC.

The chain links TRBV19 to TRBJ2-1; TRBD2 aligns across 9 bases. The CDR3 length is 14 residues. V trimming: 11 bases; J trimming: 2 bases; junction bases outside the gene matches: 7. Looked up from germline, CDR1 is LNHDA and CDR2 is SQIVND (reference sequence). The CDR3 loop reads CAVQVAGAYNEQFF. CDR3 DNA sequence: TGTGCCGTACAGGTAGCGGGGGCCTACAATGAGCAGTTCTTC. Based on the CDR3 plus reference TRBV19 and TRBJ2-1, the full variable domain is DGGITQSPKYLFRKEGQNVTLSCEQNLNHDAMYWYRQDPGQGLRLIYYSQIVNDFQKGDIAEGYSVSREKKESFPLTVTSAQKNPTAFYLCAVQVAGAYNEQFFGPGTRLTVL.

The rearrangement links TRBV30 to TRBJ1-5; 7 bases fit TRBD1. CDR1 and CDR2 (germline): GTSNPN, SVGIG (reference sequence). This CDR3 comprises 15 residues. Losses at the gene ends were 3 bases for V and 3 bases for J; bases not matched to a gene: 8. CDR3: CAWSSKGAVNQPQHF. The CDR3 nucleotides read TGTGCCTGGAGCTCAAAGGGGGCGGTCAATCAGCCCCAGCATTTT.

The genes are TRBV19 and TRBJ2-6, with D perhaps matching TRBD2 (5 bases). The CDR3 is 14 amino acids. V lost 5 bases and J lost 2, with 7 bases in between. CDR1 LNHDA and CDR2 SQIVND come from the germline V gene (reference sequence). This CDR3 is CASSYGAGANVLTF. The CDR3, as DNA: TGTGCCAGTAGTTACGGGGCTGGGGCCAACGTCCTGACTTTC.